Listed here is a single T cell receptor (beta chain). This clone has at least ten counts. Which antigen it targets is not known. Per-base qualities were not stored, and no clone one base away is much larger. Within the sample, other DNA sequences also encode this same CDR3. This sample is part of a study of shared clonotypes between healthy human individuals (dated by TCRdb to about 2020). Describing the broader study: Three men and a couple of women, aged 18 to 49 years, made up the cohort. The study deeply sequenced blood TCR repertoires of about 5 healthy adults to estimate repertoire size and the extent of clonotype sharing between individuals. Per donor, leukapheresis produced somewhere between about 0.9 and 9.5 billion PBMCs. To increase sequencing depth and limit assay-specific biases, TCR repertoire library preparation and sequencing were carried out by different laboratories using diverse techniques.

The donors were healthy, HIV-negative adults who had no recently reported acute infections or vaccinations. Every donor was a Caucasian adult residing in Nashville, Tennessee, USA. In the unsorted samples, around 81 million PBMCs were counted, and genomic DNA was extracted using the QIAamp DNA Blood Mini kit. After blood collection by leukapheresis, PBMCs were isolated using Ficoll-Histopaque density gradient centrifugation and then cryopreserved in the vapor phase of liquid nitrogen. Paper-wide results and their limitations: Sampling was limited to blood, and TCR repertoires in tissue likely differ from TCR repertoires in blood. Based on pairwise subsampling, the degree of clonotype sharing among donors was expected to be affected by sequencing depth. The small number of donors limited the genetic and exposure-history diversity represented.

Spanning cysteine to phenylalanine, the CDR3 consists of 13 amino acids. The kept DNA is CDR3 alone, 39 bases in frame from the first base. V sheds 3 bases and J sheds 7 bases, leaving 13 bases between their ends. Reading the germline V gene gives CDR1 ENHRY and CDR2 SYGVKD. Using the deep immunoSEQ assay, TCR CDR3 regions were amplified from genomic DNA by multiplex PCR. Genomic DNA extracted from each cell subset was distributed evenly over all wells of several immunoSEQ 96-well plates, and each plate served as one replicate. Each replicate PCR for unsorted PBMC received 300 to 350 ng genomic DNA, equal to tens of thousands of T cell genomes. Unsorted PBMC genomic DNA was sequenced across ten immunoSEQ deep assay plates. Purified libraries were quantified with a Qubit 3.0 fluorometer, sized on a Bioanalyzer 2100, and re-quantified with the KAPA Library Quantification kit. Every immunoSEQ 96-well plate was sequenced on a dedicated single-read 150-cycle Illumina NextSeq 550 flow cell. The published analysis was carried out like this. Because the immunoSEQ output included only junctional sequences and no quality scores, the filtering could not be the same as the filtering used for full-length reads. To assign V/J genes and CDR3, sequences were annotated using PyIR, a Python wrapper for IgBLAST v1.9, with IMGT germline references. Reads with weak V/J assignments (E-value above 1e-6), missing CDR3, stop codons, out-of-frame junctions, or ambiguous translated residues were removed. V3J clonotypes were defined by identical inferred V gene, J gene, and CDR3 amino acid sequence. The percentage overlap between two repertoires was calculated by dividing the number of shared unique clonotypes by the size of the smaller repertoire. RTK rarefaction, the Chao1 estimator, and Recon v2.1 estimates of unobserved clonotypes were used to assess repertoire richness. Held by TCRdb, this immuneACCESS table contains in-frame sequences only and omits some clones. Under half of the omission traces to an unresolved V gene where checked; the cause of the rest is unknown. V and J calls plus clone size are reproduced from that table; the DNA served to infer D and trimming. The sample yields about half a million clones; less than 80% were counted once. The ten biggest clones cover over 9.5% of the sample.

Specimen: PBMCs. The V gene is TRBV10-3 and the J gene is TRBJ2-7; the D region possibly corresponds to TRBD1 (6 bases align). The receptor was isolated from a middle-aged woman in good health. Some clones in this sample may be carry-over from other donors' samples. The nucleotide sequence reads TGTGCCATCAGTGACCCGACAGGTGGGGAGCAGTACTTC. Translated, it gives CAISDPTGGEQYF.